This T cell receptor beta chain was captured in a study of blood T cell repertoires in COVID-19. Study-level background: Nucleic acid was either cDNA or gDNA, and it came from T cells, B-cell-depleted T cells, or PBMCs.

Original analysis: Reference gene primers were amplified, and this amplification served to estimate nucleated cell counts. TCRdb's table, derived via immunoSEQ multiplex PCR, lists solely in-frame clones and lacks some. That table gives V, J and clone size, and the DNA gave D and trimming. In the table there are 150,000 to 200,000 clones, around 85% of which are singletons. CDR1 and CDR2 from the germline V gene are LGHDT and YNNKEL (reference sequence). The CDR3 loop spans 15 amino acids. V lost 0 bases to trimming and J lost 5 bases; unmatched junction nucleotides: 3. The V and J genes are TRBV3-1 (or the pseudogene TRBV3-2) and TRBJ2-2, with 7 bases identical to TRBD2. Sequencing was carried out using peripheral blood. The source is a man in his fifties or sixties who had recovered from COVID-19. CDR3 in DNA: TGTGCCAGCAGCCAAGACAGCGGGATTACCGGGGAGCTGTTTTTT. It translates to CASSQDSGITGELFF.